The 25 T cell receptor beta chains given below trace back to one sample, sequenced in a study of shared clonotypes between healthy human individuals. Repertoires were generated with immunoSEQ multiplex PCR, while TCRdb's copy carries only in-frame clones and drops some. The data contain roughly 220,000 clones, 65% to 70% of them seen just once; the ten biggest clones take up 8.5% to 14%. Sample: memory CD4+ T cells sorted from blood. The subset here: CD45RA-negative fraction. The receptors were gathered from a man aged 25-45 years in good health.

The table lists this clone with a count of one. The chain combines TRBV28 with TRBJ2-4; D unresolved. This CDR3 is 14 amino acids long. Germline loops: CDR1 MDHEN, CDR2 SYDVKM. With 7 bases removed from V and 3 bases from J, the gap between germline ends came to 13 bases. The CDR3 reads CASTVAFDKNIQYF. The CDR3 DNA reads TGTGCCAGCACCGTAGCCTTTGACAAAAACATTCAGTACTTC.

The chain combines TRBV20-1 with TRBJ2-7; D is unresolved. The germline gives CDR1 DFQATT, CDR2 SNEGSKA (reference sequence). The CDR3 extends over 11 amino acids. Trimming removed 0 bases from V and 4 bases from J, with 4 bases in between. CDR3 amino acids: CSARDQYEQYF. The CDR3 nucleotides read TGCAGTGCTAGAGATCAGTACGAGCAGTACTTC.

This clone was found a few times. V is TRBV6-5 and J is TRBJ2-7; D gene uncertain. Between the trimmed V and J ends, which lost 2 bases and 0 bases, there was a span of 11 bases. This CDR3 spans 15 amino acids. Germline CDR1 MNHEY, CDR2 SVGAGI. The CDR3 region has the DNA TGTGCCAGCAGTTACGCCCGGACGGGCTCCTACGAGCAGTACTTC. Translation gives CASSYARTGSYEQYF.

The sample holds a few counts of this clone. This chain links TRBV7-2 with TRBJ2-7, with 7 bases matching TRBD2. The CDR3 has 14 amino acids. CDR1 is SGHTA and CDR2 is FQGNSA in the germline V gene. V gave up 3 bases and J gave up 2 bases; unmatched junction bases: 4. In DNA form, the CDR3 reads TGTGCCAGCAGCTTGGCGGGAGTAGCCTACGAGCAGTACTTC. Amino acid sequence: CASSLAGVAYEQYF.

The V gene is TRBV11-2, the J gene TRBJ1-3; D remains ambiguous. The CDR3 length is 17 residues. V shed 0 bases and J shed 0 bases, with 12 bases lying between them. Per the germline V gene, CDR1 is SGHAT and CDR2 is FQNNGV. CDR3 DNA: TGTGCCAGCAGCTTAGAAGGCAGACTCACCTCTGGAAACACCATATATTTT. Protein sequence: CASSLEGRLTSGNTIYF.

The chain employs TRBV5-1 and TRBJ2-3, with 10 bases lining up with TRBD2. V lost 7 bases, J lost 4 bases, and 9 bases stayed unmatched. Germline assignment: CDR1 SGHRS and CDR2 YFSETQ. The CDR3 loop spans 15 amino acids. The CDR3 nucleotides read TGCGCCAGCCAGATAGCGGGAGGCTTCGCAGATACGCAGTATTTT. Its translation: CASQIAGGFADTQYF.

As to this clone: This may be a read error, as it is one base from a much larger clone. The chain couples TRBV7-3 to TRBJ2-3; 7 bases agree with TRBD1. The trim removed 5 bases at V and 2 bases at J, leaving 7 bases unmatched. Germline V lookup: CDR1 SGHTA, CDR2 FQGTGA. The length of the CDR3 is 15 residues. CDR3 residues: CASSQQGTNTDTQYF. The CDR3, as DNA: TGTGCCAGCAGCCAACAGGGGACGAACACAGATACGCAGTATTTT.

V gene TRBV19 combines with J gene TRBJ1-2, with 8 bases identical to TRBD1. The CDR3 loop spans 14 amino acids. Looked up from germline, CDR1 is LNHDA and CDR2 is SQIVND (reference sequence). With 3 bases clipped from V and 4 bases from J, the junction kept 4 bases outside the gene matches. This chain's CDR3 is CASSIDRGGYGYTF. CDR3 bases: TGTGCCAGTAGTATCGACAGGGGCGGCTATGGCTACACCTTC.

The chain is built from TRBV6-5 and TRBJ2-2; TRBD2 aligns across 9 bases. The V segment lost 6 bases and the J segment 7 bases; nucleotides outside the gene matches: 6. Germline V gene sequence: CDR1 MNHEY, CDR2 SVGAGI. The CDR3 consists of 14 residues. The CDR3 spells CASRAGGPNGELFF. As DNA, the CDR3 is TGTGCCAGCAGGGCGGGAGGGCCAAACGGGGAGCTGTTTTTT.

This clone has ten or more counts. This rearrangement joins TRBV25-1 to TRBJ2-3; D might be TRBD1 (5 bases). The CDR3 has 18 residues. Germline loops: CDR1 MGHDK, CDR2 SYGVNS. The V end was cut by 4 bases, the J end by 1 base, with 21 bases between. The CDR3 spells CASSASSYRQGGTDTQYF. CDR3 coding DNA: TGTGCCAGCAGTGCAAGCAGCTACCGCCAGGGCGGCACAGATACGCAGTATTTT. Looking up the rest from reference TRBV25-1 and TRBJ2-3 gives the full variable domain: EADIYQTPRYLVIGTGKKITLECSQTMGHDKMYWYQQDPGMELHLIHYSYGVNSTEKGDLSSESTVSRIRTEHFPLTLESARPSHTSQYLCASSASSYRQGGTDTQYFGPGTRLTVL.

This CDR3 is CASSLGETRLSNQPQHF. In DNA form, the CDR3 reads TGTGCCAGCAGCTTGGGGGAGACAAGATTGAGCAATCAGCCCCAGCATTTT. The rearrangement joins TRBV5-6 to TRBJ1-5; D not certain. The length of the CDR3 is 17 residues. Germline V gene sequence: CDR1 SGHDT, CDR2 YYEEEE. The V end lost 0 bases, the J end lost 1 base, and 14 bases lay between the germline ends. Filled out from reference TRBV5-6 and TRBJ1-5, the complete variable domain reads DAGVTQSPTHLIKTRGQQVTLRCSPKSGHDTVSWYQQALGQGPQFIFQYYEEEERQRGNFPDRFSGHQFPNYSSELNVNALLLGDSALYLCASSLGETRLSNQPQHFGDGTRLSIL.

The V gene is TRBV6-6, the J gene TRBJ1-4; the match to TRBD1 covers 8 bases. This CDR3 spans 13 amino acids. J lost 5 bases, V lost 6 bases, and 2 bases had no gene match. Germline V gives CDR1 MNHNY, CDR2 SVGAGI (reference sequence). CDR3 nucleotide sequence: TGTGCCAGCAGGGACAGGGTCAATGAAAAACTGTTTTTT. Translated, it gives CASRDRVNEKLFF.

The chain combines TRBV4-1 with TRBJ1-2; TRBD1 agrees at 8 bases. After removal of 0 bases from V and 7 bases from J, the junction contained 7 bases not matched to a gene. The CDR3 sequence is 15 residues long. The germline V gene has CDR1 MGHRA and CDR2 YSYEKL. CDR3 sequence: CASSQDKTGGFGYTF. In nucleotides, the CDR3 is TGCGCCAGCAGCCAAGATAAAACAGGGGGTTTTGGCTACACCTTC.

In this sample, this clone turned up many times. This chain links TRBV6-5 with TRBJ1-1; D unresolved. The germline CDR1 and CDR2 sequences are MNHEY and SVGAGI. The V end lost 5 bases, the J end lost 4 bases, and 11 bases lay between the germline ends. The CDR3 length is 13 residues. The CDR3 DNA follows: TGTGCCAGCAGTCGGGGTTCTGGCACTGAAGCTTTCTTT. This codes for CASSRGSGTEAFF.

This rearrangement joins TRBV28 to TRBJ2-7; no reliable D call. There are 12 residues in the CDR3. V was pared by 6 bases and J by 4 bases, with 10 bases between. The germline CDR1 and CDR2 sequences are MDHEN and SYDVKM. In DNA, the CDR3 is TGTGCCAGCAGCACTTCTAGTTACGAGCAGTACTTC. Amino acid sequence: CASSTSSYEQYF.

The chain couples TRBV10-3 to TRBJ2-7, with TRBD2 matching 10 bases. Looked up from germline, CDR1 is ENHRY and CDR2 is SYGVKD. This CDR3 is built from 14 residues. The V segment lost 6 bases and the J segment 3 bases; nucleotides outside the gene matches: 5. This CDR3 reads CAIRPSGRIYEQYF. DNA of the CDR3: TGTGCCATCAGGCCTAGCGGGAGAATCTACGAGCAGTACTTC.

The V and J genes are TRBV4-3 and TRBJ2-3; D is unresolved. The CDR3 is made up of 15 amino acids. CDR1 and CDR2 from the germline V gene are LGHNA and YSLEER. Trimming stripped 3 bases from V and 3 bases from J, with 13 bases between. CDR3 coding DNA: TGCGCCAGCAGCCACACCTTCGCCCTAACAGATACGCAGTATTTT. Translated: CASSHTFALTDTQYF.

This chain links TRBV18 with TRBJ2-1; 8 positions agree with TRBD1. Germline-derived CDR1 and CDR2 are KGHSH and LQKENI. The junction had 5 bases not matched to a gene; V was cut back by 3 bases and J by 1 base. The CDR3 length is 16 residues. The CDR3 is CASSPVGTGSYNEQFF. The CDR3 DNA sequence: TGTGCCAGCTCACCTGTCGGGACAGGTTCCTACAATGAGCAGTTCTTC.

V usage is TRBV19 and J usage is TRBJ2-3; TRBD2 matches at 11 bases. CDR3 length: 14 residues. The junction had 2 bases not matched to a gene; V was cut back by 5 bases and J by 4 bases. Germline V CDR1 and CDR2: LNHDA, SQIVND (reference sequence). The CDR3 DNA sequence: TGTGCCAGTAGTCTTAGCGGGAGGGCAGATACGCAGTATTTT. Translation gives CASSLSGRADTQYF.

The chain employs TRBV5-5 and TRBJ2-3; the match to TRBD1 covers 7 bases. The CDR3 is 15 amino acids. V lost 4 bases, J lost 6 bases, and 11 bases stayed unmatched. Germline V lookup: CDR1 SGHKS, CDR2 YYEKEE (reference sequence). CDR3 loop: CASSLRDSRTDTQYF. The CDR3 coding sequence is TGTGCCAGCAGCCTAAGGGACAGCCGAACGGATACGCAGTATTTT.

This clone was recorded once. The V and J genes are TRBV6-1 and TRBJ1-1; 7 bases align to TRBD1. The V gene end was trimmed by 5 bases and the J gene end by 7 bases; junction bases not matched to a gene: 7. Germline CDR1 MNHNS, CDR2 SASEGT. The CDR3 covers 13 residues. The CDR3 loop reads CASSLQQGIEAFF. CDR3 coding DNA: TGTGCCAGCAGTTTACAACAGGGGATTGAAGCTTTCTTT.

The chain employs TRBV2 and TRBJ2-7; weak D call: TRBD2 (5 bases). The CDR3 runs 16 residues. Trimming took off 0 bases at V and 1 base at J, with 13 bases between the two ends. CDR1 is SNHLY and CDR2 is FYNNEI in the germline V gene. The CDR3 coding sequence is TGTGCCAGCAGTGAAGCGGGCCCGAGGGCTTCCTACGAGCAGTACTTC. Its protein is CASSEAGPRASYEQYF. The variable domain in full, completed from reference TRBV2 and TRBJ2-7, reads EPEVTQTPSHQVTQMGQEVILRCVPISNHLYFYWYRQILGQKVEFLVSFYNNEISEKSEIFDDQFSVERPDGSNFTLKIRSTKLEDSAMYFCASSEAGPRASYEQYFGPGTRLTVT.

This chain joins TRBV5-6 and TRBJ1-5, with 7 bases identical to TRBD1. Trimming took 3 bases from V and 4 from J; bases not matched to a gene: 1. This CDR3 has 13 amino acids. Germline V gene sequence: CDR1 SGHDT, CDR2 YYEEEE. The CDR3 sequence is CASSWGQNQPQHF. Written as DNA, the CDR3 is TGTGCCAGCAGCTGGGGACAGAATCAGCCCCAGCATTTT.

Comment on this clone: One base away lies a much larger clone, so this may be a sequencing read error. Other nucleotide sequences in the sample specify the same CDR3. The chain carries TRBV11-2 and TRBJ2-5, with TRBD1 matching 9 bases. The V gene's germline CDR1 is SGHAT and CDR2 FQNNGV. This CDR3 has 16 residues. Germline trimming cut 6 bases from V and 2 bases from J; bases unmatched to any gene: 10. For the CDR3, the DNA is TGTGCCAGCAGGAAACAGGGGGCTCTCCGACAAGAGACCCAGTACTTC. Protein sequence: CASRKQGALRQETQYF.

The chain recombines TRBV13 with TRBJ2-2; 8 nucleotides align to TRBD2. Trimming removed 2 bases from V and 7 bases from J; junction bases left unmatched: 6. Germline V gene lookup returns CDR1 PRHDT and CDR2 FYEKMQ (reference sequence). The CDR3 sequence is 15 residues long. Here the CDR3 reads CASSLPAGVGGELFF. For the CDR3, the DNA is TGTGCCAGCAGCTTACCAGCGGGAGTTGGCGGGGAGCTGTTTTTT. Drawing the rest from reference TRBV13 and TRBJ2-2, the complete variable domain is AAGVIQSPRHLIKEKRETATLKCYPIPRHDTVYWYQQGPGQDPQFLISFYEKMQSDKGSIPDRFSAQQFSDYHSELNMSSLELGDSALYFCASSLPAGVGGELFFGEGSRLTVL.